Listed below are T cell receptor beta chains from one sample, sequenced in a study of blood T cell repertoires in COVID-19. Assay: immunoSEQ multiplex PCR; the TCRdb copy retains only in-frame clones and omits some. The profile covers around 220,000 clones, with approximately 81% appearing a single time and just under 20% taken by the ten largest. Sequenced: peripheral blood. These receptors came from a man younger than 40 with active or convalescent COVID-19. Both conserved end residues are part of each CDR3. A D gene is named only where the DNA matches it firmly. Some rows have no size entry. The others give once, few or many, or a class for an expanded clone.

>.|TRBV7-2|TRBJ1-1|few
CASSFRNTEAFF
TGTGCCAGCAGCTTCCGGAACACTGAAGCTTTCTTT
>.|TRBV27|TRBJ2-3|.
CASSLLGSGRTDTQYF
TGTGCCAGCAGTTTATTGGGTAGCGGCCGCACAGATACGCAGTATTTT
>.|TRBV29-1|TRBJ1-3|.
CSVEEAGGNTIYF
TGCAGCGTTGAGGAGGCGGGGGGAAACACCATATATTTT
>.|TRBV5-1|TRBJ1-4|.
CASSPGAGEKLFF
TGCGCCAGCAGCCCTGGGGCAGGAGAAAAACTGTTTTTT
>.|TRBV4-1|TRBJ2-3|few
CASSQGVNPSTDTQYF
TGCGCCAGCAGCCAAGGCGTAAACCCTAGCACAGATACGCAGTATTTT
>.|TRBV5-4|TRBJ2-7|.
CASSFGGDEQYF
TGTGCCAGCAGCTTTGGCGGGGACGAGCAGTACTTC
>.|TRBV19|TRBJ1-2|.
CASTLTDTNYGYTF
TGTGCCAGTACCCTGACAGATACTAACTATGGCTACACCTTC
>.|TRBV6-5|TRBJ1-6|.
CASSYSALNYNSPLHF
TGTGCCAGCAGTTACTCGGCTCTTAACTATAATTCACCCCTCCACTTT
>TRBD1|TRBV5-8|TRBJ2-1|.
CASTPGQGAYNEQFF
TGTGCCAGCACCCCGGGACAGGGGGCCTACAATGAGCAGTTCTTC
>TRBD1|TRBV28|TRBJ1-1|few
CASRESRGLSTEAFF
TGTGCCAGCAGAGAATCCAGGGGGCTAAGCACTGAAGCTTTCTTT
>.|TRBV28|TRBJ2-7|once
CASSSHDRRGYEQYF
TGTGCCAGCAGTTCCCATGATAGGAGGGGCTACGAGCAGTACTTC
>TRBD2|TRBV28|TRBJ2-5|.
CASSFHRGVEETQYF
TGTGCCAGCAGTTTTCACCGGGGGGTTGAGGAGACCCAGTACTTC
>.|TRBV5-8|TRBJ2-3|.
CASSFRGSDTQYF
TGTGCCAGCAGCTTCCGGGGATCAGATACGCAGTATTTT
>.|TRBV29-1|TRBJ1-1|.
CSAGRTYRYTEAFF
TGCAGCGCCGGACGGACTTACCGCTACACTGAAGCTTTCTTT
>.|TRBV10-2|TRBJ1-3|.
CASSQGSGNTIYF
TGCGCCAGCAGCCAGGGGTCTGGAAACACCATATATTTT
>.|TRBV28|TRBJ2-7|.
CASSPNRVPQEYF
TGTGCCAGCAGTCCTAACAGGGTCCCACAAGAGTACTTC
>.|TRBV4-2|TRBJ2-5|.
CASSLNRAETQYF
TGTGCCAGCAGCCTGAACAGGGCGGAGACCCAGTACTTC
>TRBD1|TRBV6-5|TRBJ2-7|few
CASRLPGTVSYEQYF
TGTGCCAGCAGGCTACCCGGGACAGTCTCCTACGAGCAGTACTTC
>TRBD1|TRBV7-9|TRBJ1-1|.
CASSLGQGAYTEAFF
TGTGCCAGCAGCTTAGGGCAGGGGGCGTACACTGAAGCTTTCTTT
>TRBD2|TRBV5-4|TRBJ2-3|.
CASRREVADTQYF
TGTGCCAGCAGGCGGGAGGTGGCAGATACGCAGTATTTT
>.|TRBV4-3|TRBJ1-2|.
CASSQEAGTYGYTF
TGCGCCAGCAGCCAAGAGGCGGGAACCTATGGCTACACCTTC
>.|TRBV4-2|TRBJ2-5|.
CASSQRQGQETQYF
TGTGCCAGCAGCCAGAGGCAGGGCCAAGAGACCCAGTACTTC
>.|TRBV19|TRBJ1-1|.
CASSFRLLNTEAFF
TGTGCCAGTAGTTTCCGACTCCTGAACACTGAAGCTTTCTTT
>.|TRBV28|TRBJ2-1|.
CASRPGEYNEQFF
TGTGCCAGCAGGCCGGGGGAATACAATGAGCAGTTCTTC
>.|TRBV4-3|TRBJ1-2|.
CASSQDTPDSLYGYTF
TGCGCCAGCAGCCAAGATACCCCGGACAGCCTCTATGGCTACACCTTC
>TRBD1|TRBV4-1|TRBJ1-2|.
CASSQDRGMGYTF
TGCGCCAGCAGCCAGGACAGGGGCATGGGCTACACCTTC
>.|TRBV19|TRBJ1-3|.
CASSPSRGNTIYF
TGTGCCAGTAGTCCCAGCAGAGGGAACACCATATATTTT